This T cell receptor (beta chain) was sequenced during a study of T cells in Graves' hyperthyroidism and ophthalmopathy. The V and J ends lost 2 bases and 4 bases, in that order; junction bases with no gene match: 3. Germline CDR1 and CDR2: SGHTA and FQGNSA. The CDR3 has 15 residues. When ophthalmopathy did not progress within 18 months, Graves' hyperthyroidism was considered stable. RNA transcripts served as the template for amplifying TCR beta CDR3 regions. HTBI primers were employed in a first-round RT-PCR of the TCR CDR3. TCRdb recomputed calls from the multiplex PCR reads with MiXCR, one row per CDR3 protein. The data contain 560,000 or so distinct CDR3 sequences, around 42% of them singletons.

The J gene is TRBJ1-4, the V gene TRBV7-2; 8 bases fit TRBD1. The sample consisted of peripheral blood or thyroid tissue (not recorded which). This clonotype was sampled from a woman under 30 with Graves' hyperthyroidism. The CDR3 reads CASSLRTGGNEKLFF. As DNA, the CDR3 is TGTGCCAGCAGCTTAAGAACAGGGGGTAATGAAAAACTGTTTTTT.